These 25 T cell receptor beta chains came from one sample sequenced in a study of T cells in Graves' hyperthyroidism and ophthalmopathy. Amplified regions were TCR beta CDR3 sequences from RNA transcripts. During a first-round RT-PCR of the TCR CDR3, the HTBI primer set was used. TCRdb ran MiXCR on the multiplex PCR reads and lists one entry per CDR3 protein. The sample includes over 250,000 distinct CDR3 sequences, roughly an eighth of them seen just once. Sequenced input: blood. The receptors derive from a woman between 40 and 50 years old with Graves' ophthalmopathy.

The table lists this clonotype with many counts. The genes are TRBV20-1 and TRBJ1-2; weak D call: TRBD1 (5 bases). Looked up from germline, CDR1 is DFQATT and CDR2 is SNEGSKA (reference sequence). CDR3 length: 15 residues. V was cut by 1 base and J by 2 bases, with 14 bases left in between. CDR3 amino acids: CSARAPGTANYGYTF. CDR3 sequence (DNA): TGCAGTGCTAGAGCACCCGGGACGGCGAACTATGGCTACACCTTC.

This clonotype was seen many times. CDR3 amino acids: CSASSGVSGGNTIYF. CDR3 DNA: TGCAGTGCTAGCTCTGGGGTGAGCGGTGGAAACACCATATATTTT. The chain links TRBV20-1 to TRBJ1-3; D is unresolved. The CDR3 covers 15 residues. The V gene's germline CDR1 is DFQATT and CDR2 SNEGSKA (reference sequence). V shed 3 bases and J shed 3 bases, with 15 bases lying between them.

This clonotype was detected many times. This sequence joins TRBV18 and TRBJ2-3, with D hard to call. The CDR3 is 12 amino acids. Germline CDR1 and CDR2: KGHSH and LQKENI. Trimming pared 8 bases from V and 3 bases from J, leaving 9 bases between. The CDR3 DNA reads TGTGCCAGCAGCCCCAGAACAGATACGCAGTATTTT. Amino acids: CASSPRTDTQYF.

The chain combines TRBV11-2 with TRBJ2-1; D remains ambiguous. The V gene lost 0 bases and the J gene lost 5 bases, with 11 bases spanning the gap. The germline V gene has CDR1 SGHAT and CDR2 FQNNGV. This CDR3 spans 15 amino acids. Written as DNA, the CDR3 is TGTGCCAGCAGCTTAGAGGTGGGATTTAACAATGAGCAGTTCTTC. Its translation: CASSLEVGFNNEQFF. The full variable domain, in which reference TRBV11-2 and TRBJ2-1 provide the parts outside the CDR3, is EAGVAQSPRYKIIEKRQSVAFWCNPISGHATLYWYQQILGQGPKLLIQFQNNGVVDDSQLPKDRFSAERLKGVDSTLKIQPAKLEDSAVYLCASSLEVGFNNEQFFGPGTRLTVL.

This clonotype was recorded at least ten times. The chain couples TRBV18 to TRBJ1-2, with D perhaps matching TRBD1 (5 bases). Germline CDR1 reads KGHSH; CDR2 reads LQKENI. CDR3 length equals 13 residues. Trimming removed 3 bases from V and 6 bases from J, with 11 bases in between. The CDR3 spells CASSPGLGDGYTF. In DNA, the CDR3 is TGTGCCAGCTCACCGGGACTAGGAGATGGCTACACCTTC.

This clonotype was counted at least ten times. The CDR3 reads CASSPRGESTGELFF. DNA of the CDR3: TGTGCCAGCAGCCCCAGGGGGGAGAGCACCGGGGAGCTGTTTTTT. The chain carries TRBV11-2 and TRBJ2-2, with D perhaps TRBD1 (7 bases). V lost 5 bases, J lost 4 bases, and 14 bases lay in between. Germline V gene sequence: CDR1 SGHAT, CDR2 FQNNGV. The CDR3 loop spans 15 amino acids. The full variable domain, its missing parts supplied by reference TRBV11-2 and TRBJ2-2, is EAGVAQSPRYKIIEKRQSVAFWCNPISGHATLYWYQQILGQGPKLLIQFQNNGVVDDSQLPKDRFSAERLKGVDSTLKIQPAKLEDSAVYLCASSPRGESTGELFFGEGSRLTVL.

This clonotype was counted only a few times. The chain carries TRBV9 and TRBJ2-1; 7 bases line up with TRBD2. V trimming: 1 base; J trimming: 4 bases; junction bases outside the gene matches: 14. Germline loops: CDR1 SGDLS, CDR2 YYNGEE. This CDR3 has 18 amino acids. The CDR3 bases are TGTGCCAGCAGCGTACCTTTTTTCCTAGCGGAGACATACAATGAGCAGTTCTTC. It codes for CASSVPFFLAETYNEQFF.

This clonotype came up many times. The chain uses TRBV12-3 or TRBV12-4 and TRBJ2-7; the D call may be TRBD1 or TRBD2 (5 bases each). The CDR3 is 12 residues long. V was clipped by 5 bases and J by 2 bases, with 7 bases between them. The CDR3 DNA sequence: TGTGCCAGCAGTGGGGACGCCTACGAGCAGTACTTC. Translated: CASSGDAYEQYF.

This clonotype was seen at least ten times. The rearrangement uses TRBV6-1 and TRBJ2-5; D is tentatively TRBD1 or TRBD2 (5 bases each). With 5 bases removed from V and 5 bases from J, the gap between germline ends came to 18 bases. CDR1 and CDR2 from the germline V gene are MNHNS and SASEGT. This CDR3 comprises 15 residues. The CDR3 DNA reads TGTGCCAGCAGTCGGTTCGGGACGTCGGGGGAGACCCAGTACTTC. Its translation is CASSRFGTSGETQYF.

At least ten counts were recorded for this clonotype. The CDR3 region has the DNA TGTGCCAGTAGTGCCTCCTCAGGGGGCGGGAAGACCCAGTACTTC. This sequence encodes CASSASSGGGKTQYF. The V call is TRBV19, the J call TRBJ2-5; TRBD1 matches at 8 bases. The CDR3 extends over 15 amino acids. The J segment lost 6 bases and the V segment lost 5 bases, leaving 11 bases of the junction unmatched. The germline CDR1 and CDR2 sequences are LNHDA and SQIVND (reference sequence).

This clonotype has at least ten counts. The chain carries TRBV12-3 or TRBV12-4 and TRBJ1-5, with TRBD1 matching over 8 bases. Trimming removed 5 bases from V and 5 bases from J; junction bases left unmatched: 5. The CDR3 has 14 residues. The DNA for the CDR3 is TGTGCCAGCAGTCTCATACAGGGGGATCAGCCCCAGCATTTT. Its translation is CASSLIQGDQPQHF.

This clonotype showed up many times. V and J are TRBV2 and TRBJ1-5; D ambiguous. From germline, CDR1 is SNHLY and CDR2 FYNNEI. V lost 3 bases, J lost 0 bases, and 9 bases lay in between. This CDR3 region has 15 residues. The CDR3 region is CASSDGGISNQPQHF. CDR3 DNA sequence: TGTGCCAGCAGTGACGGTGGAATTAGCAATCAGCCCCAGCATTTT.

As concerns this clonotype: This may be a read error: a much more frequent sequence differs by one nucleotide. This chain uses TRBV11-2 with TRBJ1-1; D gene unclear. Germline CDR1 and CDR2: SGHAT and FQNNGV. There are 16 residues in the CDR3. Trimming removed 4 bases at V and 3 bases at J, with 18 bases between. The CDR3 sequence is CASSSAVLTTDTEAFF. CDR3 in DNA: TGTGCCAGCAGCTCAGCGGTCCTTACTACGGACACTGAAGCTTTCTTT.

There are many counts of this clonotype. The chain couples TRBV7-8 to TRBJ2-7; a weak D match, TRBD2 (6 bases). Germline CDR1 and CDR2: SGHVS and FQNEAQ. The CDR3 length is 15 residues. Trimming cost V 5 bases and J 0 bases, with 14 bases left between them. The CDR3 DNA follows: TGTGCCAGCAGCCACACGGACGGGAGCTCCTACGAGCAGTACTTC. Amino acids: CASSHTDGSSYEQYF.

The chain uses TRBV5-1 and TRBJ2-5; 7 bases are shared with TRBD2. The V gene's germline CDR1 is SGHRS and CDR2 YFSETQ. This CDR3 region has 14 residues. V shed 2 bases and J 2 bases; nucleotides not matched to a gene: 3. CDR3 DNA sequence: TGCGCCAGCAGCTTATCAGCGGGGCAAGAGACCCAGTACTTC. It yields the protein CASSLSAGQETQYF.

The rearrangement uses TRBV4-2 and TRBJ2-7; no clear D. Germline CDR1 LGHNA, CDR2 YNFKEQ. V was pared by 1 base and J by 2 bases, with 9 bases between. The CDR3 is 14 amino acids. The CDR3 protein is CASSQGETTYEQYF. The CDR3 DNA reads TGTGCCAGCAGCCAAGGTGAGACCACCTACGAGCAGTACTTC.

This clonotype was seen ten or more times. In nucleotides, the CDR3 is TGTGCCAGTAGTATAGGAGGACATCCTCAGGATACGCAGTATTTT. This encodes CASSIGGHPQDTQYF. The V and J genes are TRBV19 and TRBJ2-3, with D possibly TRBD1 on 5 matching bases. CDR1 LNHDA and CDR2 SQIVND come from the germline V gene (reference sequence). V was clipped by 1 base and J by 6 bases, with 14 bases between them. There are 15 residues in the CDR3.

This clonotype has only one observation. V usage is TRBV29-1 and J usage is TRBJ2-7; weak D call: TRBD1 (7 bases). CDR3 length equals 15 residues. Germline-derived CDR1 and CDR2 are SQVTM and ANQGSEA. V was shortened by 7 bases and J by 1 base, with 20 bases between the two germline ends. CDR3 sequence (DNA): TGCAGCGCTATCTCGTTACAGGGGAGGTCCTACGAGCAGTACTTC. Protein: CSAISLQGRSYEQYF.

In this sample, this clonotype turned up many times. V gene TRBV2 combines with J gene TRBJ2-2; TRBD1 might be the D (5 bases). Trimming stripped 4 bases from V and 3 bases from J, with 24 bases between. Germline V gene lookup returns CDR1 SNHLY and CDR2 FYNNEI. CDR3 length: 19 residues. The DNA of the CDR3 is TGTGCCAGCAGTGTTCGGGCAGGGCAGCGATTGCGTGACACCGGGGAGCTGTTTTTT. Protein: CASSVRAGQRLRDTGELFF.

This clonotype was found many times. The CDR3 DNA follows: TGCAGCGTTGAAGTCCCCGACAGGAACACTGAAGCTTTCTTT. Protein: CSVEVPDRNTEAFF. The J gene is TRBJ1-1, the V gene TRBV29-1, with a tentative D call TRBD1 (5 bases). The CDR3 has 14 amino acids. Trimming cost V 1 base and J 1 base, with 10 bases left between them. CDR1 SQVTM and CDR2 ANQGSEA come from the germline V gene.

This clonotype was seen once. The chain couples TRBV28 to TRBJ1-1, with 7 bases identical to TRBD1. The CDR3 is 14 amino acids. CDR1 and CDR2 from the germline V gene are MDHEN and SYDVKM. V lost 1 base and J lost 10; bases outside the gene matches: 9. The CDR3 here is CASSLYRTGSRAFF. The CDR3 DNA reads TGTGCCAGCAGTTTATACAGGACAGGATCGCGAGCTTTCTTT.

This clonotype came up many times. This chain uses TRBV20-1 with TRBJ1-1, with unresolved D. This CDR3 contains 12 residues. V shed 2 bases and J shed 8 bases, with 12 bases lying between them. Germline values: CDR1 DFQATT, CDR2 SNEGSKA (reference sequence). CDR3 in DNA: TGCAGTGCTAGAAGAATCGGAAGAGAAGCTTTCTTT. Amino acids: CSARRIGREAFF.

This clonotype was observed many times. This chain uses TRBV19 with TRBJ1-5, with 7 nucleotides matching TRBD1. Germline values: CDR1 LNHDA, CDR2 SQIVND (reference sequence). The CDR3 contains 14 residues. The V gene end was trimmed by 9 bases and the J gene end by 2 bases; junction bases not matched to a gene: 7. The CDR3 reads CASSPTGGNQPQHF. For the CDR3, the DNA is TGTGCCAGCAGCCCCACAGGGGGCAATCAGCCCCAGCATTTT. Complete variable domain (other parts from reference TRBV19 and TRBJ1-5): DGGITQSPKYLFRKEGQNVTLSCEQNLNHDAMYWYRQDPGQGLRLIYYSQIVNDFQKGDIAEGYSVSREKKESFPLTVTSAQKNPTAFYLCASSPTGGNQPQHFGDGTRLSIL.

The rearrangement links TRBV19 to TRBJ1-5, with D tentatively TRBD1 (6 bases). In germline, CDR1 is LNHDA, CDR2 SQIVND (reference sequence). With 7 bases removed from V and 0 bases from J, the gap between germline ends came to 16 bases. This CDR3 contains 16 residues. The chain's CDR3 is CASTPGHLFSNQPQHF. The CDR3 DNA reads TGTGCCAGTACCCCGGGACACCTATTTAGCAATCAGCCCCAGCATTTT.

The table lists this clonotype with many counts. The chain combines TRBV2 with TRBJ1-1, with 7 bases matching TRBD1. Germline CDR1 and CDR2: SNHLY and FYNNEI. The CDR3 covers 16 residues. Trimming removed 8 bases from V and 1 base from J; junction bases left unmatched: 13. CDR3 sequence reads: CASGTDRRTSNTEAFF. CDR3 DNA: TGTGCCAGCGGGACGGACAGGAGGACCTCGAACACTGAAGCTTTCTTT.